This T cell receptor (delta chain) came from a study of gamma-delta T cells after stem cell transplantation. The ends were cut back, 5 bases at V and 4 bases at J, with 17 bases in the middle. CDR1 and CDR2 (germline): TSWWSYY, QGS. The CDR3 is 16 residues long. With regard to this clone: This may be a read error: a much more frequent sequence differs by one nucleotide.

With CATT, TCRdb re-called clones from the RT-PCR reads. The sample shows 2,800 or so delta-chain clones, 8% to 9% of them seen only once. This clonotype was obtained from a human donor. It is not recorded whose cells these are; they may come from a transplant donor. The chain carries TRDV1 and TRDJ2; no reliable D call. The sample taken for sequencing was gamma-delta T cells. The CDR3 DNA reads as TGTGCTCTTGGGAATTTCCCGGTGTTCGGGACAGCACAACTCTTCTTT. Amino acids: CALGNFPVFGTAQLFF.